One sample yielded the 24 T cell receptor beta chains listed below, sequenced in a study of blood T cell repertoires in COVID-19. TCRdb keeps only in-frame clones here, not all; method: immunoSEQ multiplex PCR. Of 150,000 to 200,000 clones detected, about 83% appear once; the ten largest clones hold over 10%. Sequenced sample: peripheral blood. The receptors were gathered from a man between 65 and 80 years old who had recovered from COVID-19.

The chain uses TRBV27 and TRBJ2-7, with D tentatively TRBD2 (6 bases). The CDR3 totals 13 residues. V lost 6 bases and J 6 bases, leaving 15 bases between the germline ends. CDR1 is MNHEY and CDR2 is SMNVEV in the germline V gene (reference sequence). In DNA, the CDR3 is TGTGCCAGCAGAATGACGGAGGGATCCGAGCAGTACTTC. Translated, it gives CASRMTEGSEQYF.

V gene TRBV7-2 combines with J gene TRBJ2-4; tentatively, D is TRBD2 (5 bases). CDR1 SGHTA and CDR2 FQGNSA come from the germline V gene. V was trimmed by 0 bases and J by 8 bases, leaving 14 bases between them. This CDR3 has 15 amino acids. CDR3 in amino acids: CASSLALLDGDIQYF. CDR3 nucleotides: TGTGCCAGCAGCTTAGCGCTACTAGATGGGGACATTCAGTACTTC.

This chain joins TRBV11-1 and TRBJ2-7; tentative D call: TRBD1 (6 bases). This CDR3 has 13 residues. The germline V and J ends were trimmed by 4 bases and 10 bases, with 17 bases remaining between them. Germline CDR1 SGHAT, CDR2 FQDESV (reference sequence). The CDR3 loop reads CASSSRQAISQYF. The CDR3 coding sequence is TGTGCCAGCAGCTCGAGACAGGCGATCAGTCAGTACTTC.

The CDR3 loop reads CASSKVVGGQAQETQYF. Here the CDR3 DNA reads TGTGCCAGCAGCAAAGTGGTGGGGGGACAGGCACAAGAGACCCAGTACTTC. The chain recombines TRBV21-1 with TRBJ2-5; the tabulated D call, TRBD1, remains unverified against the DNA. TRBV21-1 is listed as a pseudogene. The CDR3 has 17 amino acids.

This rearrangement joins TRBV5-6 to TRBJ2-7; 7 bases line up with TRBD1. The trim removed 4 bases at V and 3 bases at J, leaving 7 bases unmatched. CDR3 size: 14 residues. Looked up from germline, CDR1 is SGHDT and CDR2 is YYEEEE. The DNA for the CDR3 is TGTGCCAGCAGCAGACAGGGTCCCGTCTACGAGCAGTACTTC. Encoded protein: CASSRQGPVYEQYF.

This sequence joins TRBV2 and TRBJ2-2, with 10 bases aligning to TRBD1. The germline CDR1 and CDR2 sequences are SNHLY and FYNNEI. Unmatched junction bases numbered 1, after V lost 4 bases and J lost 5 bases. CDR3 length: 14 amino acids. The CDR3 spells CASSGQGATGELFF. The CDR3, as DNA: TGTGCCAGCAGTGGACAGGGGGCTACCGGGGAGCTGTTTTTT.

The V and J genes are TRBV5-4 and TRBJ2-2; 13 positions match TRBD2. The CDR3 has 16 residues. The trim removed 5 bases at V and 8 bases at J, leaving 9 bases unmatched. Germline CDR1 reads SGHNT; CDR2 reads YYREEE (reference sequence). The CDR3: CASRRTSGSTPGELFF. CDR3 bases: TGTGCCAGCAGAAGGACTAGCGGGAGTACTCCGGGGGAGCTGTTTTTT.

A word on this clone: A much larger clonotype is one base distant, so this may be a read error. Other DNA sequences in this specimen translate into the identical CDR3. The chain combines TRBV5-1 with TRBJ2-3; D gene uncertain. CDR1 is SGHRS, CDR2 YFSETQ, per germline. V was pared by 0 bases and J by 3 bases, with 5 bases between. The CDR3 spans 13 residues. The CDR3 bases are TGCGCCAGCAGCTTGGCCGGGACAGATACGCAGTATTTT. Protein sequence: CASSLAGTDTQYF.

J is TRBJ1-4 and V is TRBV19; maybe TRBD1 (5 bases). In germline, CDR1 is LNHDA, CDR2 SQIVND (reference sequence). The CDR3 is 15 residues long. V lost 3 bases to trimming and J lost 8 bases, with 16 bases between them. This chain's CDR3 is CASSIGGAPVEKLFF. CDR3 coding DNA: TGTGCCAGTAGTATTGGCGGGGCACCCGTGGAAAAACTGTTTTTT.

The chain has TRBV4-3 and TRBJ1-6; D uncertain. CDR1 and CDR2 from the germline V gene are LGHNA and YSLEER. The CDR3 is 15 residues long. V lost 0 bases to trimming and J lost 0 bases, with 3 bases between them. This chain's CDR3 is CASSQDSSYNSPLHF. The CDR3 region has the DNA TGCGCCAGCAGCCAAGACAGCTCCTATAATTCACCCCTCCACTTT.

A single count supports this clone. The chain is built from TRBV27 and TRBJ2-7; 12 nucleotides agree with TRBD2. Unmatched junction bases numbered 4, after V lost 2 bases and J lost 5 bases. The CDR3 sequence is 15 residues long. In germline, CDR1 is MNHEY, CDR2 SMNVEV (reference sequence). The CDR3 DNA follows: TGTGCCAGCAGTTTAGGACTAGCGGGAAGAGACGAGCAGTACTTC. Translated: CASSLGLAGRDEQYF.

The chain uses TRBV18 and TRBJ2-5; possibly TRBD1 for D (5 bases). The V end was cut by 4 bases, the J end by 1 base, with 10 bases between. The CDR3 is made up of 14 amino acids. Germline V gene lookup returns CDR1 KGHSH and CDR2 LQKENI. Here the CDR3 reads CASSLTVVQETQYF. As DNA, the CDR3 is TGTGCCAGCTCACTGACAGTGGTCCAAGAGACCCAGTACTTC.

The CDR3 reads CASSLGRGDRRAFF. CDR3 nucleotide sequence: TGTGCCAGCAGTTTGGGCCGAGGTGACAGGCGGGCTTTCTTT. This chain connects TRBV27 to TRBJ1-1; D possibly corresponds to TRBD1 (6 bases). CDR1 MNHEY and CDR2 SMNVEV come from the germline V gene (reference sequence). V was cut by 3 bases and J by 11 bases, with 19 bases left in between. The CDR3 consists of 14 residues.

This clone was seen just once. The gene calls are TRBV5-1 and TRBJ2-6; D may be TRBD1 (5 bases). V was shortened by 0 bases and J by 2 bases, with 9 bases between the two germline ends. Germline values: CDR1 SGHRS, CDR2 YFSETQ. This CDR3 comprises 16 residues. CDR3 amino acids: CASSLGARAGANVLTF. Here the CDR3 DNA reads TGCGCCAGCAGCTTGGGGGCCAGGGCTGGGGCCAACGTCCTGACTTTC. Complete variable domain (other parts from reference TRBV5-1 and TRBJ2-6): KAGVTQTPRYLIKTRGQQVTLSCSPISGHRSVSWYQQTPGQGLQFLFEYFSETQRNKGNFPGRFSGRQFSNSRSEMNVSTLELGDSALYLCASSLGARAGANVLTFGAGSRLTVL.

The chain uses TRBV29-1 and TRBJ2-5, with D possibly being TRBD1 (6 bases). The germline CDR1 and CDR2 sequences are SQVTM and ANQGSEA. The CDR3 extends over 13 amino acids. V shed 4 bases and J shed 3 bases, with 12 bases lying between them. The CDR3 reads CSVGGQAEETQYF. CDR3 DNA sequence: TGCAGCGTTGGGGGACAAGCTGAAGAGACCCAGTACTTC.

Only one count was recorded for this clone. V gene TRBV5-1 combines with J gene TRBJ1-4; no clear D gene. CDR3 length: 16 residues. Germline lookup yields CDR1 SGHRS and CDR2 YFSETQ. V was pared by 0 bases and J by 5 bases, with 14 bases between. This chain's CDR3 is CASSLGGRIGNEKLFF. In DNA form, the CDR3 reads TGCGCCAGCAGCTTGGGAGGGCGAATAGGGAATGAAAAACTGTTTTTT.

CDR3 residues: CASSSQGSTEAFF. CDR3 sequence (DNA): TGTGCCAGCAGCTCTCAGGGGAGCACTGAAGCTTTCTTT. The chain is built from TRBV7-9 and TRBJ1-1; maybe TRBD1 (6 bases). Deletions cut 4 bases from V and 4 bases from J, with 10 bases between. Germline loops: CDR1 SEHNR, CDR2 FQNEAQ (reference sequence). This CDR3 spans 13 amino acids.

This CDR3 is CASVGSFYNEQFF. CDR3 DNA: TGTGCCAGCGTGGGGAGCTTTTACAATGAGCAGTTCTTC. This sequence joins TRBV6-5 and TRBJ2-1; weak D call: TRBD2 (5 bases). Germline V gene data show CDR1 as MNHEY and CDR2 as SVGAGI. The CDR3 contains 13 residues. V shed 8 bases and J shed 4 bases, with 12 bases lying between them.

The chain links TRBV10-3 to TRBJ1-2; no firm D call. This CDR3 contains 13 residues. The germline V and J ends were trimmed by 3 bases and 2 bases, with 7 bases remaining between them. The germline V gene has CDR1 ENHRY and CDR2 SYGVKD. CDR3 amino acids: CAISDRYNYGYTF. The CDR3 bases are TGTGCCATCAGTGACAGGTACAACTATGGCTACACCTTC.

J is TRBJ1-4 and V is TRBV29-1; 7 bases map to TRBD1. After removal of 4 bases from V and 5 bases from J, the junction contained 4 bases not matched to a gene. In germline, CDR1 is SQVTM, CDR2 ANQGSEA. The CDR3 covers 13 residues. The CDR3 here is CSVGGQSNEKLFF. In nucleotides, the CDR3 is TGCAGCGTTGGGGGACAGTCAAATGAAAAACTGTTTTTT.

By sample share, this clone is large. The chain employs TRBV5-4 and TRBJ1-3; perhaps TRBD1 as D (5 bases). V dropped 0 bases and J dropped 4 bases, with 5 bases sitting between them. The germline V gene has CDR1 SGHNT and CDR2 YYREEE (reference sequence). There are 13 residues in the CDR3. For the CDR3, the DNA is TGTGCCAGCAGCTTGGAGGGGGGAAACACCATATATTTT. Its protein product is CASSLEGGNTIYF.

The chain combines TRBV5-8 with TRBJ1-5, with 7 bases identical to TRBD1. Germline lookup yields CDR1 SGHTS and CDR2 YDEGEE. The V and J ends lost 2 bases and 1 base, in that order; junction bases with no gene match: 3. The CDR3 spans 15 residues. The CDR3 region is CASSFEGASNQPQHF. As DNA, the CDR3 is TGTGCCAGCAGCTTCGAGGGGGCAAGCAATCAGCCCCAGCATTTT.

To note about this clone: The identical CDR3 is also encoded by other nucleotide sequences in the sample. The chain employs TRBV19 and TRBJ2-5; the D is unclear. The V and J ends lost 4 bases and 0 bases respectively, with 3 bases between them. CDR1 and CDR2 (germline): LNHDA, SQIVND (reference sequence). The CDR3 has 12 residues. The CDR3 bases are TGTGCCAGTAGTACGGACCAAGAGACCCAGTACTTC. The encoded protein is CASSTDQETQYF.

The chain recombines TRBV13 with TRBJ2-3; 7 bases line up with TRBD2. This CDR3 contains 17 residues. V lost 0 bases, J lost 0 bases, and 6 bases stayed unmatched. Germline V gives CDR1 PRHDT, CDR2 FYEKMQ (reference sequence). As DNA, the CDR3 is TGTGCCAGCAGCTTAGGATGGCGGGAGCTTAGCACAGATACGCAGTATTTT. Translated: CASSLGWRELSTDTQYF.